This TCR beta chain was recovered during a study of synovial regulatory T cells in juvenile arthritis. Background on the study: A few patients were therapy-naive; more than five received methotrexate alone.

Germline V gene sequence: CDR1 MGHRA, CDR2 YSYEKL. This CDR3 region has 16 residues. Only the protein is on record. Study-wide results and limits: CDR3 overlap with synovial Tregs was higher for iaTregs than other blood Tregs.

The data were produced by immunoSEQ multiplex PCR, yet TCRdb's version contains in-frame clones alone and is incomplete. The sample data list 9,500 to 10,000 clones. Points on this clone: The target antigen is unknown.

The receptor comes from a donor aged 2 to 35 with juvenile idiopathic arthritis. Source material: Treg cells from blood. Subset given: remaining (HLA-DR-negative) circulating blood Treg cells. This chain links TRBV4-1 with TRBJ2-3. CDR3 protein: CASSQNTDLIEDTQYF.